Described below is a single TCR beta chain sequence and its context. These data originate in a study of blood T cell repertoires in COVID-19. About the study: T cells, B-cell-depleted T cells, or PBMCs provided the cDNA or gDNA that served as material.

This CDR3 region has 14 residues. CDR1 and CDR2 (germline): MNHEY, SVGAGI. The ends were cut back, 5 bases at V and 8 bases at J, with 15 bases in the middle. Authors' analysis steps: Reference gene primer amplification yielded estimated nucleated cell counts. This table comes from immunoSEQ multiplex PCR, and its TCRdb copy is limited to in-frame clones, with some not included. The V and J calls and clone size were taken over from that table, and D and trimming were inferred from the DNA. The table shows under 45,000 clones, with roughly four fifths occurring only once. This chain links TRBV6-5 with TRBJ1-4; TRBD1 is a possible D gene (5 bases). Input material: peripheral blood. The TCR originated in an older woman with acute or convalescent COVID-19. The CDR3 nucleotides read TGTGCCAGCAGTCGCTCGACAGAACCGGAAAAACTGTTTTTT. Translated: CASSRSTEPEKLFF.